This T cell receptor beta chain stems from a study of lymphopenia after photon versus proton radiotherapy (dated by TCRdb to the late 2010s). In terms of the full investigation: Photon and proton radiation therapy were compared by the study for their immunological effects in patients with gastrointestinal tumors who developed high-grade lymphopenia. The goal of the study was to characterize the differences between the two radiation modalities in how they affect the immune system. The cohort comprised 20 patients with gastrointestinal tumors who received either photon or proton therapy and then developed lymphopenia. Beyond this particular receptor, the publication reports: Among patients across the cohort who died, overall survival time showed an inverse correlation with a larger post-nadir drop in TCR diversity. Relative stability during treatment was observed in proton-treated patients, whereas loss of naive T cells and TCR diversity and gain of effector/memory populations were observed in photon-treated patients. The survival association was assessed only in patients who died, and better survival with proton therapy was presented by the authors as a possibility rather than a demonstrated result. After the lymphocyte count nadir, photon-treated repertoires showed oligoclonal expansion, especially of CD8+ Temra cells, which drove the drop in diversity.

Libraries came from the immunoSEQ multiplex PCR assay. Alongside multiparametric flow cytometry, deep sequencing of rearranged TCR beta loci was used to profile the T cell repertoires. The table comes from immuneACCESS by way of TCRdb, which keeps in-frame sequences with V and J called. Part of the clones is missing from these tables; in studies checked, under half for an unresolved V gene and the rest for unknown reasons. The sample data list 15,000 or so clones, and 70% to 85% of these were observed just once. 25% to 30% of the sample belongs to the ten largest clones. The CDR3 sequence holds 14 residues, the cysteine and phenylalanine included. This entry keeps only the CDR3 DNA: 42 bases, framed from base 1. Trimming at the junction amounts to 3 bases on V and 4 bases on J, and the germline ends lie 10 bases apart. For CDR1 and CDR2, the germline V gene lists SQVTM and ANQGSEA. A remark on this clone: Its target antigen remains unknown. Per-base qualities were not stored, and no clone one base away is much larger.

This chain is built from TRBV29-1 and TRBJ2-6; no D segment can be confidently identified. This clonotype was sampled from a man in his forties or fifties with gastric cancer. The sample here was peripheral blood, taken from a patient treated with photon-based radiotherapy. The CDR3 region has the sequence CSVDISTGANVLTF. The nucleotide sequence reads as follows: TGCAGCGTTGATATATCGACGGGGGCCAACGTCCTGACTTTC.